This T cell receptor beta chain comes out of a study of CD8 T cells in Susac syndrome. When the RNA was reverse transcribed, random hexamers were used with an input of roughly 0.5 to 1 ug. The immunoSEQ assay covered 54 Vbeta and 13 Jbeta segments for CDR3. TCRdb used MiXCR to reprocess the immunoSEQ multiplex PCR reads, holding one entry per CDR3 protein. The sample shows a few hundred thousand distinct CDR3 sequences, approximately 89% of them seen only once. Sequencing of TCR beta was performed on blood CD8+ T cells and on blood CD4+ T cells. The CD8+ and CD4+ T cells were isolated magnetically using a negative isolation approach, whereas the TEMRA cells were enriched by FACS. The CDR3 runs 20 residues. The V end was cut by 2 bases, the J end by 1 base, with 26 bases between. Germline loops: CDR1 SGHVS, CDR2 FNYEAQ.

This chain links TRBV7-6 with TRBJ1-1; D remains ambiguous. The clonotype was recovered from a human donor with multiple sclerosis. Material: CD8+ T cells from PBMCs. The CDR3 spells CASSLFSALPARVRNTEAFF. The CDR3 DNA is TGTGCCAGCAGCTTATTTTCGGCGCTGCCAGCCCGGGTTCGGAACACTGAAGCTTTCTTT.